These 21 T cell receptor beta chains share one sample of origin, sequenced in a study of PD-1 blockade in classical Hodgkin lymphoma. Time point of the sample: newly diagnosed, previously untreated cHL patient sample. Negative selection with magnetic separation was used to purify CD4+ T cells from thawed PBMCs. TCRdb's copy holds only in-frame clones and misses some; the assay was immunoSEQ multiplex PCR. The sample includes 24,000 or so clones, 75% to 95% of them seen just once. The sequencing input was CD4+ T cells from blood. These receptors all stem from a human donor with classical Hodgkin lymphoma.

V is TRBV7-9 and J is TRBJ1-1; 9 bases map to TRBD1. CDR1 and CDR2 (germline): SEHNR, FQNEAQ (reference sequence). The CDR3 loop spans 12 amino acids. V gave up 5 bases and J gave up 8 bases; unmatched junction bases: 3. The CDR3 DNA follows: TGTGCCAGCAGCCAGGGGACAGGGGAAGCTTTCTTT. It encodes CASSQGTGEAFF. The entire variable domain, with the rest obtained from reference TRBV7-9 and TRBJ1-1, is as follows: DTGVSQNPRHKITKRGQNVTFRCDPISEHNRLYWYRQTLGQGPEFLTYFQNEAQLEKSRLLSDRFSAERPKGSFSTLEIQRTEQGDSAMYLCASSQGTGEAFFGQGTRLTVV.

V usage is TRBV18 and J usage is TRBJ2-3, with TRBD2 as a possible D gene (6 bases). This CDR3 spans 16 amino acids. Trimming shortened V by 4 bases and J by 1 base, and 15 bases separated the two germline ends. Germline V CDR1 and CDR2: KGHSH, LQKENI. The CDR3 is CASSLFGGEGTDTQYF. Written as DNA, the CDR3 is TGTGCCAGCTCACTTTTCGGCGGGGAAGGCACAGATACGCAGTATTTT.

V gene TRBV30 combines with J gene TRBJ1-6; tentative D call: TRBD1 (6 bases). The length of the CDR3 is 13 residues. V gave up 1 base and J gave up 8 bases, with 9 bases separating them. Germline values: CDR1 GTSNPN, CDR2 SVGIG (reference sequence). CDR3 residues: CAWSGNRDSPLHF. The CDR3 DNA follows: TGTGCCTGGAGTGGCAACAGGGATTCACCCCTCCACTTT.

The rearrangement links TRBV30 to TRBJ2-1; D remains ambiguous. Looked up from germline, CDR1 is GTSNPN and CDR2 is SVGIG (reference sequence). V was clipped by 2 bases and J by 7 bases, with 15 bases between them. This CDR3 spans 14 amino acids. The CDR3 region is CAWSPAWGINEQFF. For the CDR3, the DNA is TGTGCCTGGAGTCCTGCTTGGGGTATAAATGAGCAGTTCTTC.

The chain employs TRBV11-3 and TRBJ2-1; 9 bases agree with TRBD1. V lost 3 bases and J lost 3; bases outside the gene matches: 3. The CDR3 runs 15 residues. CDR1 and CDR2 (germline): SGHNT, YENEEA. CDR3 DNA: TGTGCCAGCAGCTTTGACAGGGGGGACTACAATGAGCAGTTCTTC. Its translation is CASSFDRGDYNEQFF. Based on the CDR3 plus reference TRBV11-3 and TRBJ2-1, the full variable domain is EAGVVQSPRYKIIEKKQPVAFWCNPISGHNTLYWYLQNLGQGPELLIRYENEEAVDDSQLPKDRFSAERLKGVDSTLKIQPAELGDSAVYLCASSFDRGDYNEQFFGPGTRLTVL.

The chain couples TRBV19 to TRBJ2-1; 9 nucleotides align to TRBD2. The V segment lost 8 bases and the J segment 5 bases; nucleotides outside the gene matches: 7. The CDR3 extends over 14 amino acids. Germline CDR1 and CDR2: LNHDA and SQIVND (reference sequence). CDR3 sequence: CASCGGVFNNEQFF. As DNA, the CDR3 is TGTGCCAGTTGCGGGGGGGTCTTCAACAATGAGCAGTTCTTC.

The count of this clone is one. This rearrangement joins TRBV5-1 to TRBJ1-5, with a possible D match to TRBD1 (5 bases). This CDR3 is built from 16 residues. V lost 0 bases to trimming and J lost 3 bases, with 13 bases between them. The germline CDR1 and CDR2 sequences are SGHRS and YFSETQ. The CDR3 reads CASSLGGGRDNQPQHF. The CDR3 DNA follows: TGCGCCAGCAGCTTGGGAGGCGGCAGGGACAATCAGCCCCAGCATTTT.

The chain joins TRBV30 to TRBJ1-2; perhaps TRBD1 as D (5 bases). Germline CDR1 reads GTSNPN; CDR2 reads SVGIG (reference sequence). This CDR3 is built from 13 residues. V lost 3 bases to trimming and J lost 4 bases, with 12 bases between them. The CDR3 spells CAWSLLGGYGYTF. CDR3 in DNA: TGTGCCTGGAGCCTGCTTGGGGGCTATGGCTACACCTTC.

This chain joins TRBV5-4 and TRBJ1-2; no clear D gene. Germline CDR1 SGHNT, CDR2 YYREEE (reference sequence). The ends were cut back, 4 bases at V and 8 bases at J, with 15 bases in the middle. There are 13 residues in the CDR3. The DNA for the CDR3 is TGTGCCAGCAGCCCGAAGGAGGGCGACGGCTACACCTTC. Amino acid sequence: CASSPKEGDGYTF.

This clone was seen just once. This chain uses TRBV7-7 with TRBJ2-1; TRBD2 might be the D (6 bases). V was pared by 6 bases and J by 8 bases, with 11 bases between. The germline CDR1 and CDR2 sequences are SSHAT and FNYEAQ (reference sequence). The CDR3 covers 12 residues. The CDR3 nucleotides are TGTGCCAGCAGTTCGCCGGGGGATGAGCAGTTCTTC. Its protein product is CASSSPGDEQFF.

The rearrangement uses TRBV6-5 and TRBJ1-3; unclear D gene. Germline V lookup: CDR1 MNHEY, CDR2 SVGAGI. The CDR3 is 15 residues long. The germline V and J ends were trimmed by 5 bases and 0 bases, with 11 bases remaining between them. The CDR3 DNA sequence: TGTGCCAGCAGTCCCCGCCAGGCCTCTGGAAACACCATATATTTT. It is translated as CASSPRQASGNTIYF.

The chain carries TRBV11-2 and TRBJ1-4, with a weak D call TRBD1 (5 bases). Germline V gives CDR1 SGHAT, CDR2 FQNNGV. The V end was cut by 1 base, the J end by 2 bases, with 17 bases between. The CDR3 contains 18 residues. The CDR3 DNA reads as TGTGCCAGCAGCTTAGCGTGGTGGGGAGGGGCTACTAATGAAAAACTGTTTTTT. Its protein product is CASSLAWWGGATNEKLFF.

This clone was found once. J is TRBJ1-1 and V is TRBV6-6; D not certain. The CDR3 has 11 amino acids. The germline V and J ends were trimmed by 6 bases and 2 bases, with 4 bases remaining between them. CDR1 MNHNY and CDR2 SVGAGI come from the germline V gene (reference sequence). CDR3 sequence: CASRHNTEAFF. The CDR3 coding sequence is TGTGCCAGCAGACACAACACTGAAGCTTTCTTT.

The V and J genes are TRBV30 and TRBJ2-5, with D maybe TRBD1 (5 bases). TRBJ2-7 matches the DNA end more closely, so the J call is doubtful. The length of the CDR3 is 16 residues. The germline CDR1 and CDR2 sequences are GTSNPN and SVGIG (reference sequence). Here the CDR3 reads CAWSAHQMTARDEQYF. The CDR3 region has the DNA TGTGCCTGGAGTGCCCACCAAATGACCGCCAGGGACGAGCAGTACTTC.

V is TRBV9 and J is TRBJ2-7, with a possible D match to TRBD2 (7 bases). There are 15 residues in the CDR3. In germline, CDR1 is SGDLS, CDR2 YYNGEE. The V and J ends lost 0 bases and 3 bases respectively, with 13 bases between them. The CDR3 reads CASSVDQGGGYEQYF. CDR3 bases: TGTGCCAGCAGCGTAGATCAGGGAGGGGGCTACGAGCAGTACTTC.

The chain links TRBV7-8 to TRBJ2-1, with 7 bases lining up with TRBD2. This CDR3 has 15 residues. CDR1 is SGHVS, CDR2 FQNEAQ, per germline. J lost 5 bases, V lost 2 bases, and 6 bases had no gene match. The CDR3 sequence: CASSLRLAHHNEQFF. CDR3 sequence (DNA): TGTGCCAGCAGCTTAAGACTAGCCCACCACAATGAGCAGTTCTTC.

The chain uses TRBV7-8 and TRBJ1-5; D unresolved. Germline CDR1 SGHVS, CDR2 FQNEAQ. CDR3 size: 16 residues. Trimming removed 1 base at V and 0 bases at J, with 10 bases between. The CDR3 coding sequence is TGTGCCAGCAGCTTAGTAGGCCAGACTAGCAATCAGCCCCAGCATTTT. This encodes CASSLVGQTSNQPQHF.

This chain uses TRBV5-5 with TRBJ2-3, with unresolved D. CDR1 is SGHKS and CDR2 is YYEKEE in the germline V gene (reference sequence). The V end was cut by 2 bases, the J end by 8 bases, with 18 bases between. The CDR3 totals 15 residues. For the CDR3, the DNA is TGTGCCAGCAGCTTCGGTCCCGACTCACCGGGTACGCAGTATTTT. This sequence encodes CASSFGPDSPGTQYF. The whole variable domain, remainder taken from reference TRBV5-5 and TRBJ2-3, is DAGVTQSPTHLIKTRGQQVTLRCSPISGHKSVSWYQQVLGQGPQFIFQYYEKEERGRGNFPDRFSARQFPNYSSELNVNALLLGDSALYLCASSFGPDSPGTQYFGPGTRLTVL.

The genes are TRBV25-1 and TRBJ1-6, with D possibly matching TRBD1 (5 bases). CDR1 MGHDK and CDR2 SYGVNS come from the germline V gene. With 6 bases removed from V and 5 bases from J, the gap between germline ends came to 11 bases. The CDR3 sequence is 14 residues long. CDR3 protein: CASRSGGDNSPLHF. For the CDR3, the DNA is TGTGCCAGCAGGTCTGGGGGGGATAATTCACCCCTCCACTTT.

The rearrangement joins TRBV20-1 to TRBJ2-3, with D perhaps TRBD2 (5 bases). Germline values: CDR1 DFQATT, CDR2 SNEGSKA (reference sequence). Trimming stripped 7 bases from V and 5 bases from J, with 10 bases between. This CDR3 contains 11 residues. The CDR3 protein is CSGTRGDTQYF. The DNA for the CDR3 is TGCAGTGGGACTCGGGGAGATACGCAGTATTTT.

This rearrangement joins TRBV6-1 to TRBJ1-5; D unclear. CDR3 size: 13 residues. Deletions cut 3 bases from V and 4 bases from J, with 7 bases between. Germline V CDR1 and CDR2: MNHNS, SASEGT. The CDR3 DNA reads as TGTGCCAGCAGTGAGTACGATAATCAGCCCCAGCATTTT. Translation: CASSEYDNQPQHF.